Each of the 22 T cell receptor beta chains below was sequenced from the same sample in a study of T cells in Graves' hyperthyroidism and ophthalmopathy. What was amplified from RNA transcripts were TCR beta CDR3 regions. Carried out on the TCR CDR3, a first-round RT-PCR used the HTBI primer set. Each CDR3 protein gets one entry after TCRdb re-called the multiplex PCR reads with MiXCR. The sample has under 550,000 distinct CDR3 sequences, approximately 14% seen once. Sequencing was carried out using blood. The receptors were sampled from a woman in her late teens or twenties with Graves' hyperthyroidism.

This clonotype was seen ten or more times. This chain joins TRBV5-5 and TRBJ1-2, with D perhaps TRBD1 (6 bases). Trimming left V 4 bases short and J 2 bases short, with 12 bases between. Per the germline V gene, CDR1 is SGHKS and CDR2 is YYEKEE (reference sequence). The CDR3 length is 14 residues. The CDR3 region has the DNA TGTGCCAGCAGCCCGACAGGCGTAAACTATGGCTACACCTTC. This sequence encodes CASSPTGVNYGYTF.

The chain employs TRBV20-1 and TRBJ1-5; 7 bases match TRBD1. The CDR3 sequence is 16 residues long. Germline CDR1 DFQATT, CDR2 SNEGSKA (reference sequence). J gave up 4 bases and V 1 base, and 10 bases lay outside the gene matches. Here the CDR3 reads CSARGNRDSLNQPQHF. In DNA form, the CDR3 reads TGCAGTGCTAGAGGGAACCGGGACAGCTTAAATCAGCCCCAGCATTTT.

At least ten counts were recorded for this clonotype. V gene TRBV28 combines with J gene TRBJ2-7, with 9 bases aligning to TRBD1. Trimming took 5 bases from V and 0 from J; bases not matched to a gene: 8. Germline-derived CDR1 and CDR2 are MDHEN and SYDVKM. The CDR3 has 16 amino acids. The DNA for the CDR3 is TGTGCCAGCAGTGCCGTACAGGGGGCGAGCTCCTACGAGCAGTACTTC. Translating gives CASSAVQGASSYEQYF.

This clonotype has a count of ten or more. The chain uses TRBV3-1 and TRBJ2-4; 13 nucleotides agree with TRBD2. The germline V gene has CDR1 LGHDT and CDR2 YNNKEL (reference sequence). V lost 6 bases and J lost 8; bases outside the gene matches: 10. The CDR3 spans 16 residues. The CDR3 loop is CASSIGTSGKGDIQYF. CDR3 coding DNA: TGTGCCAGCAGTATCGGGACTAGCGGGAAGGGGGACATTCAGTACTTC.

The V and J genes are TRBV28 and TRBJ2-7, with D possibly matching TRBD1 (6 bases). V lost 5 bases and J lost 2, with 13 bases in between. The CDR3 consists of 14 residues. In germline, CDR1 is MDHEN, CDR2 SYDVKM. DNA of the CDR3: TGTGCCAGCAGTCTCGGGACACCAGCCTACGAGCAGTACTTC. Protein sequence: CASSLGTPAYEQYF. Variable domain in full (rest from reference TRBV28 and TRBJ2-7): DVKVTQSSRYLVKRTGEKVFLECVQDMDHENMFWYRQDPGLGLRLIYFSYDVKMKEKGDIPEGYSVSREKKERFSLILESASTNQTSMYLCASSLGTPAYEQYFGPGTRLTVT.

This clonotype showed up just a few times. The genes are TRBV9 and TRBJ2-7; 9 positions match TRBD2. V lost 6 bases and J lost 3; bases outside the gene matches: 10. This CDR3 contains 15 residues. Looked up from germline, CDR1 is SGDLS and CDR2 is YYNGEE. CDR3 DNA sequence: TGTGCCAGCACCCCAGACCCAGCGGGAGGCTACGAGCAGTACTTC. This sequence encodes CASTPDPAGGYEQYF.

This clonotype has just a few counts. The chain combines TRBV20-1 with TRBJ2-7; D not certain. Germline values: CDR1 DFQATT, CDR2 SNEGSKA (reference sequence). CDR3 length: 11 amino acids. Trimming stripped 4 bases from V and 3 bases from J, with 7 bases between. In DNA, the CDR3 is TGCAGTGCTATCCGGGTCTACGAGCAGTACTTC. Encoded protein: CSAIRVYEQYF.

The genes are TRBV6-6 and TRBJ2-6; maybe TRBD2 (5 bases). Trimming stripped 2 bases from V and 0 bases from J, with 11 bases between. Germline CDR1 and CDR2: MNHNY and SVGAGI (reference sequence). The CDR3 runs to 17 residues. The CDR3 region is CASSYRGTLSGANVLTF. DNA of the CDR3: TGTGCCAGCAGTTACCGGGGAACACTCTCTGGGGCCAACGTCCTGACTTTC.

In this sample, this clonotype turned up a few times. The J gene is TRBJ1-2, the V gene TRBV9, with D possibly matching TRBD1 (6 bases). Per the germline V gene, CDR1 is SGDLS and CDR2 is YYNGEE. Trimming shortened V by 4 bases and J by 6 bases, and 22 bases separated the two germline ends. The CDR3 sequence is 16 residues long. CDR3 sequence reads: CASSPRTGGPLDGYTF. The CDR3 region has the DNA TGTGCCAGCAGCCCCCGGACGGGGGGGCCGTTGGATGGCTACACCTTC.

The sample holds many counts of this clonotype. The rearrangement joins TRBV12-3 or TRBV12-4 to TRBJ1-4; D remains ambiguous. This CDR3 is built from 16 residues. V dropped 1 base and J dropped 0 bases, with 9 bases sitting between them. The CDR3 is CASSLGLSATNEKLFF. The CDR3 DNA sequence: TGTGCCAGCAGTTTAGGTCTATCAGCAACTAATGAAAAACTGTTTTTT.

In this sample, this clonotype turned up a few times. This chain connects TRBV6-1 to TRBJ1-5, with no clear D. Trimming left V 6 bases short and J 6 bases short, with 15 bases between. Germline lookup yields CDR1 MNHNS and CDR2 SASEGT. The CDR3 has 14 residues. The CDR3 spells CASSPELVGQPQHF. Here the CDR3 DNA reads TGTGCCAGCAGCCCAGAATTGGTAGGTCAGCCCCAGCATTTT.

CDR3 amino acids: CASSEESTDTQYF. The CDR3 DNA is TGTGCCAGCAGTGAAGAATCAACAGATACGCAGTATTTT. The V call is TRBV2, the J call TRBJ2-3; no clear D. This CDR3 has 13 residues. Germline V gene lookup returns CDR1 SNHLY and CDR2 FYNNEI. The V gene lost 1 base and the J gene lost 3 bases, with 5 bases spanning the gap.

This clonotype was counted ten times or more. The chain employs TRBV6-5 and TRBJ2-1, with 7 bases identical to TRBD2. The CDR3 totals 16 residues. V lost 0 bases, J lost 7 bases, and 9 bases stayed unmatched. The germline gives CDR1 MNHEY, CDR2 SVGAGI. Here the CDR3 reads CASSYSMGEGRNEQFF. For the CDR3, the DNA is TGTGCCAGCAGTTACTCGATGGGGGAGGGCCGGAATGAGCAGTTCTTC.

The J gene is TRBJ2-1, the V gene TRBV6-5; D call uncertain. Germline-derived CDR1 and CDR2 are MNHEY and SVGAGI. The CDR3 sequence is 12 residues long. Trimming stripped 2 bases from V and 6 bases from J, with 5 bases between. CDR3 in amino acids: CASSYPTNEQFF. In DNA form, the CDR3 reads TGTGCCAGCAGTTACCCCACCAATGAGCAGTTCTTC.

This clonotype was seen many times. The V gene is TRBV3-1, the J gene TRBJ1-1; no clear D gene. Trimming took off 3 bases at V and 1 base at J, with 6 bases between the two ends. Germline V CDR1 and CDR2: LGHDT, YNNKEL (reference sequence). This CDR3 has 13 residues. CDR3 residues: CASSQGGNTEAFF. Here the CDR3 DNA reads TGTGCCAGCAGCCAGGGAGGGAACACTGAAGCTTTCTTT.

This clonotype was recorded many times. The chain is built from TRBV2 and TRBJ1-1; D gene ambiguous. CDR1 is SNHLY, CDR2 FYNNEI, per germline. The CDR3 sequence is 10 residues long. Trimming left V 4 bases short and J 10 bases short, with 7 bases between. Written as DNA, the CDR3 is TGTGCCAGCAGTGGGGTAGGAGCTTTCTTT. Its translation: CASSGVGAFF.

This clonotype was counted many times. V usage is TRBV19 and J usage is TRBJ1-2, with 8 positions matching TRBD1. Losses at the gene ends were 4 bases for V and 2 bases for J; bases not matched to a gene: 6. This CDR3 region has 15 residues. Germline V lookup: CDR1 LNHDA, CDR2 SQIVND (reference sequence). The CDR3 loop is CASSTPTGVNYGYTF. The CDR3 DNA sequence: TGTGCCAGTAGTACCCCGACAGGGGTGAACTATGGCTACACCTTC.

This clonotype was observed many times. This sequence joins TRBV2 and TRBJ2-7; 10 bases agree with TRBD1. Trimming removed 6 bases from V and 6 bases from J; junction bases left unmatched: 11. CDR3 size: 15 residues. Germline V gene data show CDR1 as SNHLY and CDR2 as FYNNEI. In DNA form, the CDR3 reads TGTGCCAGCAGAAAGATAGAGACAGGGGGCGTCGAGCAGTACTTC. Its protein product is CASRKIETGGVEQYF.

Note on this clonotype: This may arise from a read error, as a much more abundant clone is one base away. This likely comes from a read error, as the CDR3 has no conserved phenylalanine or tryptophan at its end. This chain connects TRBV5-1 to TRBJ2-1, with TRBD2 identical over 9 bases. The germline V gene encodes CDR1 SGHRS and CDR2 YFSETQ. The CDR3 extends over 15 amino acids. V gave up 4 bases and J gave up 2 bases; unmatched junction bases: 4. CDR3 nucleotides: TGCGCCAGCAGCGCTAGCGGGACTACCTACAATGAGCAGTTCCTC. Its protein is CASSASGTTYNEQFL.

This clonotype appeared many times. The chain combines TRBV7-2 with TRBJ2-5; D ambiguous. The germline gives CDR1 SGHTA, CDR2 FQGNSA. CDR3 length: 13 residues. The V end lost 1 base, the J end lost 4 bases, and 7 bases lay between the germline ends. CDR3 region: CASSLGPGETQYF. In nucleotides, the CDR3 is TGTGCCAGCAGCTTAGGTCCTGGAGAGACCCAGTACTTC.

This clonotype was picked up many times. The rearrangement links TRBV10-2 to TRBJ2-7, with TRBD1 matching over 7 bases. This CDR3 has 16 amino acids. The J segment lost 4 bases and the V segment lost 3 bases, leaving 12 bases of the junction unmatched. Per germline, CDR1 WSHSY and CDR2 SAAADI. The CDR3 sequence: CASSDRTGADGYEQYF. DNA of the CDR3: TGCGCCAGCAGTGATAGAACAGGGGCGGATGGATACGAGCAGTACTTC.

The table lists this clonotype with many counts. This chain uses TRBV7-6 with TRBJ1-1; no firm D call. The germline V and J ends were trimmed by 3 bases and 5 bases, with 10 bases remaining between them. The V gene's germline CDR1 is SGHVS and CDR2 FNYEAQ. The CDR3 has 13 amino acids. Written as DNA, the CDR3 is TGTGCCAGCAGCTTGCAGGAGGTGACTGAAGCTTTCTTT. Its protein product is CASSLQEVTEAFF.